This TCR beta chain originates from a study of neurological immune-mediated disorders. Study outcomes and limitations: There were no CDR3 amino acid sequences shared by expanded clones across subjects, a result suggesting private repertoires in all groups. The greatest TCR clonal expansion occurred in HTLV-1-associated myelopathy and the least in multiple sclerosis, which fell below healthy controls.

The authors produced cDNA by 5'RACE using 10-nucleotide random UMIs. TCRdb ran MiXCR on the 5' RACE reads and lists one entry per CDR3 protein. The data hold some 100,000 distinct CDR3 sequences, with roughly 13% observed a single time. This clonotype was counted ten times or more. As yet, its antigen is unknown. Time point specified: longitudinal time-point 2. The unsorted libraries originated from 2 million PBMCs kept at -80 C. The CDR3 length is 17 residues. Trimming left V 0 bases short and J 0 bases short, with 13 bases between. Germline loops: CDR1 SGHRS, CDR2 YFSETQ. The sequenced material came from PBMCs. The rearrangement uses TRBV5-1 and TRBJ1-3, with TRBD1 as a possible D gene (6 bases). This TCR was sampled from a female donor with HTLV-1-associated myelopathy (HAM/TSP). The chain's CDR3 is CASSLGDRIGSGNTIYF. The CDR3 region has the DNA TGCGCCAGCAGCTTGGGTGACAGGATCGGCTCTGGAAACACCATATATTTT.